Following are 16 T cell receptor beta chains from one sample sequenced in a study of blood T cell repertoires in COVID-19 (dated by TCRdb to 2018 to 2020). The library was built by means of the immunoSEQ multiplex PCR assay. The table comes from immuneACCESS by way of TCRdb, which keeps in-frame sequences with V and J called. Part of the clones is missing from these tables; in studies checked, under half for an unresolved V gene and the rest for unknown reasons. The sample table records over 60,000 clones; approximately 90% of these occur just once. The top ten clonotypes cover 6% to 8% of the sample. The specimen was peripheral blood. The receptor source for this set is a woman older than 75 with active COVID-19.

J is TRBJ2-5 and V is TRBV28; TRBD2 aligns across 12 bases. The CDR3 contains 15 residues. V trimming: 7 bases; J trimming: 4 bases; junction bases outside the gene matches: 7. The V gene's germline CDR1 is MDHEN and CDR2 SYDVKM. This CDR3 reads CASNRLAGVRETQYF. As DNA, the CDR3 is TGTGCCAGCAATCGACTAGCGGGAGTCAGAGAGACCCAGTACTTC. The whole variable domain, remainder taken from reference TRBV28 and TRBJ2-5, is DVKVTQSSRYLVKRTGEKVFLECVQDMDHENMFWYRQDPGLGLRLIYFSYDVKMKEKGDIPEGYSVSREKKERFSLILESASTNQTSMYLCASNRLAGVRETQYFGPGTRLLVL.

This chain connects TRBV7-3 to TRBJ2-3; TRBD2 agrees at 7 bases. The junction had 4 bases not matched to a gene; V was cut back by 5 bases and J by 11 bases. Germline CDR1 is SGHTA and CDR2 is FQGTGA. CDR3 length: 11 amino acids. The CDR3 region is CASSAGGRQYF. In nucleotides, the CDR3 is TGTGCCAGCAGCGCCGGGGGGAGGCAGTATTTT.

V gene TRBV5-6 combines with J gene TRBJ1-6, with 7 bases identical to TRBD1. The junction had 13 bases not matched to a gene; V was cut back by 4 bases and J by 9 bases. This CDR3 comprises 16 residues. CDR1 and CDR2 (germline): SGHDT, YYEEEE. DNA of the CDR3: TGTGCCAGCAGCAGTGTTAACGCAGGGGGAGGTTCACCCCTCCACTTT. The encoded protein is CASSSVNAGGGSPLHF.

This clone turned up a few times. In DNA form, the CDR3 reads TGCGCCAGCAGCTCTGCGGGGGGACTAAATAATTCACCCCTCCACTTT. Its protein product is CASSSAGGLNNSPLHF. This chain uses TRBV5-1 with TRBJ1-6, with a weak D call TRBD1 (5 bases). V was pared by 3 bases and J by 5 bases, with 15 bases between. CDR1 SGHRS and CDR2 YFSETQ come from the germline V gene. The CDR3 extends over 16 amino acids.

This chain connects TRBV24-1 to TRBJ1-5; D is undetermined. Trimming removed 4 bases from V and 4 bases from J, with 7 bases in between. Germline loops: CDR1 KGHDR, CDR2 SFDVKD. The CDR3 sequence is 13 residues long. Written as DNA, the CDR3 is TGTGCCACCAGTGAGGCGGTTAATCAGCCCCAGCATTTT. It specifies CATSEAVNQPQHF.

The gene calls are TRBV7-2 and TRBJ2-3; 12 positions agree with TRBD2. Germline CDR1 is SGHTA and CDR2 is FQGNSA. The CDR3 extends over 16 amino acids. V lost 5 bases and J lost 2; bases outside the gene matches: 5. CDR3 residues: CASSAWTSGNTDTQYF. Here the CDR3 DNA reads TGTGCCAGCAGCGCCTGGACTAGCGGGAACACAGATACGCAGTATTTT. Complete variable domain (other parts from reference TRBV7-2 and TRBJ2-3): GAGVSQSPSNKVTEKGKDVELRCDPISGHTALYWYRQSLGQGLEFLIYFQGNSAPDKSGLPSDRFSAERTGGSVSTLTIQRTQQEDSAVYLCASSAWTSGNTDTQYFGPGTRLTVL.

This clone was counted only a few times. V and J are TRBV21-1 and TRBJ1-6; the table's TRBD1 call for D was not verified on the DNA. TRBV21-1 is a pseudogene. The CDR3 is 13 residues long. CDR3 region: CASRGTGNSPLHF. CDR3 in DNA: TGTGCCAGCAGAGGGACAGGAAATTCACCCCTCCACTTT.

This chain links TRBV11-2 with TRBJ1-4, with D unclear. The V and J ends lost 1 base and 8 bases respectively, with 14 bases between them. In germline, CDR1 is SGHAT, CDR2 FQNNGV. The CDR3 covers 15 residues. The CDR3 spells CASSLGADSWEKLFF. DNA for the CDR3: TGTGCCAGCAGCTTAGGGGCAGATTCGTGGGAAAAACTGTTTTTT.

The chain carries TRBV5-8 and TRBJ1-2; D gene uncertain. The CDR3 is made up of 13 amino acids. V lost 1 base and J lost 7, with 11 bases in between. Germline V gene lookup returns CDR1 SGHTS and CDR2 YDEGEE. CDR3 residues: CASSLTQSAGYTF. DNA for the CDR3: TGTGCCAGCAGCTTGACCCAGTCTGCTGGCTACACCTTC.

The gene calls are TRBV27 and TRBJ1-6; the D gene is possibly TRBD1 (5 bases). V gave up 2 bases and J gave up 4 bases, with 9 bases separating them. Germline V gives CDR1 MNHEY, CDR2 SMNVEV (reference sequence). This CDR3 comprises 15 residues. The CDR3: CASSLAGTYNSPLHF. The CDR3 nucleotides read TGTGCCAGCAGTTTAGCAGGGACTTATAATTCACCCCTCCACTTT.

V is TRBV25-1 and J is TRBJ2-3; 10 bases agree with TRBD2. The CDR3 runs to 17 residues. The V gene's germline CDR1 is MGHDK and CDR2 SYGVNS. J gave up 3 bases and V 3 bases, and 9 bases lay outside the gene matches. The CDR3 region has the DNA TGTGCCAGCAGTGACCCTAGCGGGAGCGCCGGGACAGATACGCAGTATTTT. The encoded protein is CASSDPSGSAGTDTQYF.

This chain joins TRBV24-1 and TRBJ2-7, with 10 bases fitting TRBD1. Per the germline V gene, CDR1 is KGHDR and CDR2 is SFDVKD. This CDR3 has 18 amino acids. Trimming cost V 4 bases and J 3 bases; bases outside gene matches: 14. This chain's CDR3 is CATSDRPDRGNDFYEQYF. DNA for the CDR3: TGTGCCACCAGTGACCGGCCGGACAGGGGGAACGATTTCTACGAGCAGTACTTC.

This sequence joins TRBV5-6 and TRBJ2-5, with D perhaps matching TRBD2 (5 bases). V was cut by 4 bases and J by 0 bases, with 16 bases left in between. Germline CDR1 and CDR2: SGHDT and YYEEEE. The CDR3 sequence is 16 residues long. CDR3 DNA: TGTGCCAGCAGCCCATTCGACTACTCGTACCAAGAGACCCAGTACTTC. This translates into CASSPFDYSYQETQYF.

This chain uses TRBV27 with TRBJ1-2, with 7 bases fitting TRBD1. V lost 4 bases and J lost 0; bases outside the gene matches: 2. This CDR3 spans 14 amino acids. Germline V CDR1 and CDR2: MNHEY, SMNVEV (reference sequence). The CDR3 spells CASSYRGTNYGYTF. The CDR3 DNA reads as TGTGCCAGCAGTTACAGGGGAACTAACTATGGCTACACCTTC.

J is TRBJ2-3 and V is TRBV24-1, with a possible D match to TRBD2 (6 bases). Looked up from germline, CDR1 is KGHDR and CDR2 is SFDVKD. Deletions cut 2 bases from V and 2 bases from J, with 10 bases between. The length of the CDR3 is 15 residues. CDR3 DNA: TGTGCCACCAGTGATTGGGACTCAAACACAGATACGCAGTATTTT. It codes for CATSDWDSNTDTQYF.

The chain uses TRBV3-1 (or the pseudogene TRBV3-2) and TRBJ2-1; 10 bases line up with TRBD2. CDR3 length: 17 residues. V trimming: 0 bases; J trimming: 6 bases; junction bases outside the gene matches: 8. CDR1 LGHDT and CDR2 YNNKEL come from the germline V gene (reference sequence). CDR3 loop: CASSQEAGSGRPNEQFF. The CDR3, as DNA: TGTGCCAGCAGCCAAGAGGCAGGTAGCGGGAGGCCCAATGAGCAGTTCTTC.